One T cell receptor beta chain is described in this entry. Its recognized antigen is unknown. Compared with germline, one end of the junction differs, possibly owing to a read error. The data originate from a study of shared clonotypes between healthy human individuals (dated by TCRdb to the early 2020s). A note on the overall study: A couple of women and a few men aged 18 to 49 years were included in the cohort. For each donor, three plates each were used for CD4 naive and CD4 memory, two plates were used for CD8 naive, and one plate was used for CD8 memory. To increase sequencing depth and limit assay-specific biases, TCR repertoire library preparation and sequencing were carried out by different laboratories using diverse techniques. Blood TCR repertoires of about 5 healthy adults were deeply sequenced to estimate repertoire size and the extent of clonotype sharing between individuals. Between about 0.9 and 10 billion PBMCs per donor were obtained by leukapheresis.

CDR1 and CDR2 are drawn from the germline V gene: MDHEN, SYDVKM. The CDR3 covers 15 residues, taking in both the cysteine and the phenylalanine. CDR3 DNA only is kept here, 45 bases in frame from base 1. Using the deep immunoSEQ assay, multiplex PCR amplified TCR CDR3 regions from genomic DNA. Extracted genomic DNA from each cell subset was distributed evenly across all wells of several immunoSEQ 96-well plates, and each plate was treated as a replicate. Each replicate PCR for sorted subsets received roughly 0.2 ug genomic DNA, equal to tens of thousands of T cell genomes. Purified libraries were measured with a Qubit 3.0 fluorometer, size-checked on a Bioanalyzer 2100, and measured again with the KAPA Library Quantification kit. A separate single-read 150-cycle Illumina NextSeq 550 flow cell was used to sequence each immunoSEQ 96-well plate. Turning to the authors' computational methods: Because the immunoSEQ output held only junctional sequences and lacked quality scores, the filtering could not match the filtering applied to full-length reads. Sequences were annotated with PyIR, a Python wrapper for IgBLAST v1.9, and V/J genes and CDR3 were assigned using IMGT germline references. Reads were filtered out if the reads had weak V/J assignments (E-value above 1e-6), no CDR3, stop codons, out-of-frame junctions, or ambiguous translated residues. A V3J clonotype was defined by an identical inferred V gene, J gene, and CDR3 amino acid sequence. The percentage overlap between two repertoires was calculated by dividing the number of shared unique clonotypes by the size of the smaller repertoire. RTK rarefaction, the Chao1 estimator, and Recon v2.1 estimates of unobserved clonotypes were used to assess repertoire richness. For all TCRbeta clonotypes obtained by the gDNA method from a handful of donors, generation probabilities were computed with OLGA. Drawn from immuneACCESS, this table holds only the in-frame rearrangements with V and J called that TCRdb kept. Clones are partly lost; checked studies trace under half to an unresolved V gene and leave the rest unexplained. V, J and clone size derive from that table, while D and trimming were established from the DNA sequence. Counted in this sample were around 1.1 million clones; 70% to 80% of them appeared once. Of the sample, about 0.94% is held by the ten largest clones.

Here is what the overall study found, with its caveats: Based on pairwise subsampling, the degree of clonotype sharing among donors was expected to be affected by sequencing depth. The genetic and exposure-history diversity represented was limited by the small number of donors. About 5% of naive CD4, approximately 3.7% of naive CD8, 2.3% of memory CD4, and about 0.4% of memory CD8 clonotypes were shared across a few donors. Only blood was sampled, and tissue TCR repertoires likely differ from those in blood. Naive subsets generally had larger estimated clonotype richness than memory subsets did. Compared with non-shared clonotypes, clonotypes shared by all four sorted-subset donors had higher generation probabilities. Even with the large sequencing depth, rarefaction of the sorted-subset datasets indicated that sequencing was incomplete.

The donors were healthy, HIV-negative adults with no recently reported acute infections or vaccinations. Every donor was a Caucasian adult residing in Nashville, Tennessee, USA. CD4+ T cells were enriched through magnetic negative selection, after which naive cells were positively selected on CD45RA and the remaining negative fraction served as the memory subset. After blood collection by leukapheresis, PBMCs were isolated using Ficoll-Histopaque density gradient centrifugation and then cryopreserved in the vapor phase of liquid nitrogen. Analytical flow cytometry was used to check the purity and quantity of each magnetically sorted T cell population. From each sorted fraction, genomic DNA was isolated and quantified by UV absorbance on a Nanodrop 2000c.

The rearrangement combines TRBV28 with TRBJ2-7; 8 middle bases align to TRBD2. This receptor was identified in a man aged 18 to 35 in good health. Some clones in this sample may be carry-over from other donors' samples. The material sequenced was memory CD4+ T cells from PBMCs. Sample cell subset or site, as interpreted from the label and publication: CD45RA-negative fraction. Read as DNA, the sequence is TGTGCCCGCAGTACCGGCGGGGGCGGGGGGTACGAGCAGTACTTC. The translation is CARSTGGGGGYEQYF.